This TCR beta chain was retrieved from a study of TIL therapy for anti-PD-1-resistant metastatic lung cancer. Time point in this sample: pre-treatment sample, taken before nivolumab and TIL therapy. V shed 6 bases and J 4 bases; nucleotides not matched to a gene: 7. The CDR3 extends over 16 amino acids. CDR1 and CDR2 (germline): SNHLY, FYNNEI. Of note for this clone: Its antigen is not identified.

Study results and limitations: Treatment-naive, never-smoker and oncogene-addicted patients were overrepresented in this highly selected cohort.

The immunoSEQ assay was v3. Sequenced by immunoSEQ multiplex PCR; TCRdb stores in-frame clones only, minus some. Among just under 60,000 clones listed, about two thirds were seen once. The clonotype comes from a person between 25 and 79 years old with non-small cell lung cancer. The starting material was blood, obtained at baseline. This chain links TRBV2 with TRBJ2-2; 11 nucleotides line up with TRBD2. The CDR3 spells CASSRGTSGGTGELFF. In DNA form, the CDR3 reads TGTGCCAGCAGCCGTGGGACTAGCGGTGGCACCGGGGAGCTGTTTTTT.